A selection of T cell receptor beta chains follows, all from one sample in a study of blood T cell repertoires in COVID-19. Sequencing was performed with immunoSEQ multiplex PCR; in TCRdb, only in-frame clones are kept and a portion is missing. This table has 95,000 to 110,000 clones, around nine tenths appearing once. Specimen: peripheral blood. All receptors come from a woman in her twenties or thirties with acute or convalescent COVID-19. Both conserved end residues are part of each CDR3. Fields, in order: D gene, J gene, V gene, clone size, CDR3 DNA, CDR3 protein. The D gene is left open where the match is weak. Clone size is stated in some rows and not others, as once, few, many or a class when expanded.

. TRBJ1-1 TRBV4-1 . TGCGCCAGCAGCCAACCTCAGGCGAACACTGAAGCTTTCTTT CASSQPQANTEAFF
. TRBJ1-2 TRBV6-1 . TGTGCCAGCAGTGTTCGCAAACAGGGACCTAACTATGGCTACACCTTC CASSVRKQGPNYGYTF
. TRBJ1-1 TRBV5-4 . TGTGCCAGCAGCTTTAAGTTACAGGGAACTGAAGCTTTCTTT CASSFKLQGTEAFF
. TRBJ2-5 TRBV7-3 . TGTGCCAGCAGCTTAACAGGTCAGGGGGGAGAGACCCAGTACTTC CASSLTGQGGETQYF
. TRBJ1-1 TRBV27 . TGTGCCAGCAGTTTTCTCTCAGGGAACACTGAAGCTTTCTTT CASSFLSGNTEAFF
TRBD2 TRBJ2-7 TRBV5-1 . TGCGCCAGCAGCACGCGACTAGCGGGGGCCCACGAGCAGTACTTC CASSTRLAGAHEQYF
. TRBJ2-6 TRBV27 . TGTGCCAGCAGTTTGGTCAGACTAAGCTCTGGGGCCAACGTCCTGACTTTC CASSLVRLSSGANVLTF
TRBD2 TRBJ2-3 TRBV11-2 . TGTGCCAGCAGCTTCGAGCGGGGGGGCGATGCAGATACGCAGTATTTT CASSFERGGDADTQYF
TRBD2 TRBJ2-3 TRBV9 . TGTGCCAGCAGCGTAACCGGGAGGCCCACAGATACGCAGTATTTT CASSVTGRPTDTQYF
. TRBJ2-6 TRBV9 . TGTGCCAGCGGAGCACTCGGGGCCAACGTCCTGACTTTC CASGALGANVLTF
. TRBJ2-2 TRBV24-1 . TGTGCCACCAGTGTCAGGAACACCGGGGAGCTGTTTTTT CATSVRNTGELFF
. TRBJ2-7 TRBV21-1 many TGTGCCAGCAGCAAAGTTAAGGGACTAGCGGGAGTTGAGCAGTACTTC CASSKVKGLAGVEQYF
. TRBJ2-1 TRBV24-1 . TGTGCCACCAGTGATTTGAACAGGCGAGAGCAGTTCTTC CATSDLNRREQFF
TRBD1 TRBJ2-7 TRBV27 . TGTGCCAGCAGTTCATCCGGGACAGGGTTCGACTACGAGCAGTACTTC CASSSSGTGFDYEQYF
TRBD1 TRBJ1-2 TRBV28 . TGTGCCAGCAGTATGCCCGGGACAGGGGTTAATGGCTACACCTTC CASSMPGTGVNGYTF
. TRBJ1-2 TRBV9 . TGTGCCAGCAGCGTAGGACAGGCCGGAGGCTACACCTTC CASSVGQAGGYTF
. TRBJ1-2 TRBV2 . TGTGCCAGCAGTGAAGGACAACGCTATGGCTACACCTTC CASSEGQRYGYTF
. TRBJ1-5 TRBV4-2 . TGTGCCAGCAGCCAAGAGATCGGTAGCAATCAGCCCCAGCATTTT CASSQEIGSNQPQHF
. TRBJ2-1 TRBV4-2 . TGTGCCAGCGGAGCTTACTCCTACAATGAGCAGTTCTTC CASGAYSYNEQFF
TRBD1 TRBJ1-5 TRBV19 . TGTGCCAGTAACAGACAGGGCGGTCAGCCCCAGCATTTT CASNRQGGQPQHF
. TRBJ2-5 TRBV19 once TGTGCCAGTAGTGACCGTGACAGGGAGGCCCAGTACTTC CASSDRDREAQYF
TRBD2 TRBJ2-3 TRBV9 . TGTGCCAGCAGCCCCTACACTAGCGGGGACACAGATACGCAGTATTTT CASSPYTSGDTDTQYF
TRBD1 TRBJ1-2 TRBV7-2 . TGTGCCAGCAGCCCCCGGACAGGGAACTATGGCTACACCTTC CASSPRTGNYGYTF
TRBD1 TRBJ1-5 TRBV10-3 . TGTGCCATCAGTGAGACGGGGGGACAGGGGCTTAATCAGCCCCAGCATTTT CAISETGGQGLNQPQHF
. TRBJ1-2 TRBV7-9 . TGTGCCTCCAGGGCAGGGTTTGGCTACACCTTC CASRAGFGYTF
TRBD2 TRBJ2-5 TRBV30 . TGTGCCTGGAGTCGAACTAGCGTTCAAGAGACCCAGTACTTC CAWSRTSVQETQYF
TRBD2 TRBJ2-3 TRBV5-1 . TGCGCCAGCAGCTTGCCTAGCGGGGTGGGGACAGATACGCAGTATTTT CASSLPSGVGTDTQYF
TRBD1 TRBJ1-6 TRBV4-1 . TGCGCCAGCAGCCAAGGTGCAGGGGGCTTGAATTCACCCCTCCACTTT CASSQGAGGLNSPLHF
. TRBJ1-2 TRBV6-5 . TGTGCCAGCAGTCCGACAGCTAACTATGGCTACACCTTC CASSPTANYGYTF